This TCR beta chain derives from a study of cytomegalovirus exposure and HLA in healthy donors. Findings and caveats of the study: Follow-up analysis later connected one missense variant in DCLRE1C with trimming of TCR beta V- and J-genes. Later work associated roughly 17,000 TCR beta sequences with HLA alleles at 0.05 false discovery rate.

As regards this clone: Its cognate antigen is unknown.

PCR involved 60 Vbeta and 13 Jbeta primers. As originally analysed: Later, an analysis found about 80 million unique TCR beta chains, and about 10 million of these were shared. Some clones are missing from TCRdb's copy, which holds only in-frame ones; the method was immunoSEQ multiplex PCR. The V and J calls and clone size are taken from that table; D and trimming were inferred from the DNA. Of roughly 200,000 clones in the sample, around 83% were seen once. CDR1 is SGHRS, CDR2 YFSETQ, per germline. This CDR3 region has 14 residues. Trimming left V 0 bases short and J 4 bases short, with 11 bases between.

Sequences were obtained from PBMCs. The V call is TRBV5-1, the J call TRBJ2-7; a possible D gene is TRBD1 (5 bases). The source of this sequence is a man aged 35 to 55 in good health and CMV-seropositive. The DNA for the CDR3 is TGCGCCAGCAGCTTGGGGGCAGGGAATTACGAGCAGTACTTC. Translation gives CASSLGAGNYEQYF.